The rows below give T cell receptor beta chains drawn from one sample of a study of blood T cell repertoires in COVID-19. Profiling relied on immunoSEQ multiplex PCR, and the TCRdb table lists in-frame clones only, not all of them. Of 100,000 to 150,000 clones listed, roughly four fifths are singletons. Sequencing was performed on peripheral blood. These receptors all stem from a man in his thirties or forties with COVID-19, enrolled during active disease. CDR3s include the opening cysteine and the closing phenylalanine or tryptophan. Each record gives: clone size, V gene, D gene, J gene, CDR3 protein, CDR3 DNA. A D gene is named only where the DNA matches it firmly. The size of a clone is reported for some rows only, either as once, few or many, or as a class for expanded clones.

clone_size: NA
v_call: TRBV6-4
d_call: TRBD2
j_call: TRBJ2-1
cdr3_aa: CASSLAGGPRNEQFF
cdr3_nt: TGTGCCAGCAGCCTAGCGGGGGGGCCGAGAAATGAGCAGTTCTTC

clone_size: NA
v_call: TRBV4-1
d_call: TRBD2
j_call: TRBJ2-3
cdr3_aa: CASSHPYLSGGARTDTQYF
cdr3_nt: TGCGCCAGCAGCCACCCCTATCTTAGCGGGGGGGCTCGGACAGATACGCAGTATTTT

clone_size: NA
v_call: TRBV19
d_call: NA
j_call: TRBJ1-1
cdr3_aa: CASSIQDLNTEAFF
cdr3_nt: TGTGCCAGTAGTATTCAGGACTTGAACACTGAAGCTTTCTTT

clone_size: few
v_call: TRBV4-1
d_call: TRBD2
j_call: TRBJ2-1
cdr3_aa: CASSPGLAVYNEQFF
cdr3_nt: TGCGCCAGCAGCCCGGGACTAGCGGTTTACAATGAGCAGTTCTTC

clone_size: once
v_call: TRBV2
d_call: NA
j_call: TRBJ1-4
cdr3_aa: CASMPLQVATNEKLFF
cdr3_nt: TGTGCCAGCATGCCCTTACAGGTTGCAACTAATGAAAAACTGTTTTTT

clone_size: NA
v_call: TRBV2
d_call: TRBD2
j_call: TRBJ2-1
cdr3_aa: CASSAPPGTSGLDEQFF
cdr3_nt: TGTGCCAGCAGTGCCCCCCCTGGGACTAGCGGGTTAGATGAGCAGTTCTTC

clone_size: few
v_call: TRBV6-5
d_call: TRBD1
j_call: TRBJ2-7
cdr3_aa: CASSGTGVIYEQYF
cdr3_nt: TGTGCCAGCAGCGGGACAGGGGTAATCTACGAGCAGTACTTC

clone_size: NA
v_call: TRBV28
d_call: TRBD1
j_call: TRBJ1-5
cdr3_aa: CASSVTGGGLNQPQHF
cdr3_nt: TGTGCCAGCAGTGTGACAGGGGGCGGCCTGAACCAGCCCCAGCATTTT

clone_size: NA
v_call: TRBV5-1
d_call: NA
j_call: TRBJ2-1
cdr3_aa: CASNSGPQGWGGNEQFF
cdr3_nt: TGCGCCAGCAACTCCGGCCCACAGGGATGGGGGGGCAATGAGCAGTTCTTC

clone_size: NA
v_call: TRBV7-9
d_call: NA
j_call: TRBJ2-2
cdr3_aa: CASSLGSSSTGELFF
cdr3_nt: TGTGCCAGCAGCTTAGGAAGCTCTTCCACCGGGGAGCTGTTTTTT

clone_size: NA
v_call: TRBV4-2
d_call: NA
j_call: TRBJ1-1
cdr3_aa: CASSQRQWANNTEAFF
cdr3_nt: TGTGCCAGCAGCCAAAGACAGTGGGCTAATAACACTGAAGCTTTCTTT

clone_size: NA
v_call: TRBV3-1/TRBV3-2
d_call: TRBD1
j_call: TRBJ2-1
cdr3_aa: CASSQVRDRGREEQFF
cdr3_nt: TGTGCCAGCAGCCAAGTTCGGGACAGGGGGCGAGAGGAGCAGTTCTTC

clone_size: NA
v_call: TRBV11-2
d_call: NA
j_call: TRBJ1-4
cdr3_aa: CASSLSAGSNEKLFF
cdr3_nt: TGTGCCAGCAGCTTATCGGCAGGGTCTAATGAAAAACTGTTTTTT

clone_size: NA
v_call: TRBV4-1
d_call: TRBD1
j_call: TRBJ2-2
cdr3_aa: CASSPGTVNTGELFF
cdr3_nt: TGCGCCAGCAGCCCCGGGACAGTCAACACCGGGGAGCTGTTTTTT

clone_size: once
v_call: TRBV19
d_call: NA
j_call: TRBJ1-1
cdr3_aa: CASLDSGGSTEAFF
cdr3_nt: TGTGCCAGCCTAGATTCTGGGGGGAGCACTGAAGCTTTCTTT

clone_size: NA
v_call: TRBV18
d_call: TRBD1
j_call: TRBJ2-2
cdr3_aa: CASSRQGSNTGELFF
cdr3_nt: TGTGCCAGCTCAAGACAGGGGTCGAACACCGGGGAGCTGTTTTTT

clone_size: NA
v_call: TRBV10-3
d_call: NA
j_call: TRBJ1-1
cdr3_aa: CAISEGGMGTEAFF
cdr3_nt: TGTGCCATCAGTGAGGGCGGGATGGGCACTGAAGCTTTCTTT

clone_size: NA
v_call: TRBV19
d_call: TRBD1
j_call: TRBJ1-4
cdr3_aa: CASREQGAVFGEKLFF
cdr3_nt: TGTGCCAGTAGGGAACAGGGGGCGGTGTTCGGTGAAAAACTGTTTTTT

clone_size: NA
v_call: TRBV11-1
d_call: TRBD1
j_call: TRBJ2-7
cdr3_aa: CASSRTGYVQYF
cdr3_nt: TGTGCCAGCAGCCGGACAGGCTACGTGCAGTACTTC

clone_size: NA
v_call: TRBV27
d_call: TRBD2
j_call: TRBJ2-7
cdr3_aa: CASSSVAGGEQYF
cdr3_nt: TGTGCCAGCAGTTCCGTGGCGGGGGGCGAGCAGTACTTC

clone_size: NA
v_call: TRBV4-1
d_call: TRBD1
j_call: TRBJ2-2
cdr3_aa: CASSHPQGAAGELFF
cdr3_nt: TGCGCCAGCAGCCACCCGCAGGGGGCAGCCGGGGAGCTGTTTTTT

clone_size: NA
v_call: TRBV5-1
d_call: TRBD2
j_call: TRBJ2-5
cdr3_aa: CASSDPGLHVETQYF
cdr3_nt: TGCGCCAGCAGCGACCCGGGACTACATGTTGAGACCCAGTACTTC

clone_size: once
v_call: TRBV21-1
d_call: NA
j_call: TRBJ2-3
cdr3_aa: CARSAAGKGTDTQYF
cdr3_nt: TGTGCCAGATCTGCAGCGGGAAAGGGCACAGATACGCAGTATTTT

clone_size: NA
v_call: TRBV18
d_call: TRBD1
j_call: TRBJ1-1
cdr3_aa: CASSRGQGKVEAFF
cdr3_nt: TGTGCCAGCTCACGTGGACAGGGGAAAGTTGAAGCTTTCTTT

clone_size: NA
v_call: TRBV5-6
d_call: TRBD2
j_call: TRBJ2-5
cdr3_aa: CASSLDLAGDQETQYF
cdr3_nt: TGTGCCAGCAGCTTGGATCTAGCGGGGGACCAAGAGACCCAGTACTTC

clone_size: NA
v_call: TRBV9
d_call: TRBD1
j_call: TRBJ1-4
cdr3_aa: CASSTTDREWEKLFF
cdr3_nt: TGTGCCAGCAGTACAACAGACAGGGAATGGGAAAAACTGTTTTTT

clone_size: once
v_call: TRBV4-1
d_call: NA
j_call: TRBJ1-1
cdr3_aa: CASSQVVSGKGMDTEAFF
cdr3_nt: TGCGCCAGCAGCCAAGTCGTCTCAGGGAAAGGGATGGACACTGAAGCTTTCTTT

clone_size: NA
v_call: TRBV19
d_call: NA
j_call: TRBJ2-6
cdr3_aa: CASNTGTGANVLTF
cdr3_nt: TGTGCCAGTAACACAGGGACTGGGGCCAACGTCCTGACTTTC

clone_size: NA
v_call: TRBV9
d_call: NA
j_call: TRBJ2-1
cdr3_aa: CASSVGVNGGVPGNEQFF
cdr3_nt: TGTGCCAGCAGCGTAGGCGTTAATGGGGGCGTCCCTGGGAATGAGCAGTTCTTC

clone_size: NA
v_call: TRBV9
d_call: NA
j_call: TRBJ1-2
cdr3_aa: CASSTRHSGYTF
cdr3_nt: TGTGCCAGCAGCACCAGACACAGCGGCTACACCTTC

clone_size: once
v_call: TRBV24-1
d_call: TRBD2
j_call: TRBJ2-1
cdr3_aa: CATSDISGSAYNEQFF
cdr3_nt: TGTGCCACCAGTGACATCAGCGGGAGCGCCTACAATGAGCAGTTCTTC

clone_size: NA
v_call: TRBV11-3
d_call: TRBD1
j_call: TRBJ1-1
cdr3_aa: CASSLQGANTEAFF
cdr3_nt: TGTGCCAGCAGCTTACAGGGGGCCAACACTGAAGCTTTCTTT

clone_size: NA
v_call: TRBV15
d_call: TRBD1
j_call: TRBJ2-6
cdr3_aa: CATSRDFDRDRSGANVLTF
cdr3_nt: TGTGCCACCAGCAGAGACTTCGACAGGGACCGCTCTGGGGCCAACGTCCTGACTTTC

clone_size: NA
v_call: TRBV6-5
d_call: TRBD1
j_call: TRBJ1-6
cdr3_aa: CASSSWTGVYNSPLHF
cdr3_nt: TGTGCCAGCAGTTCATGGACAGGGGTCTATAATTCACCCCTCCACTTT

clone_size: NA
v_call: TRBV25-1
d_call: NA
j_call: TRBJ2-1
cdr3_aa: CASSPQGGNEQFF
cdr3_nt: TGTGCCAGCAGTCCCCAGGGGGGCAATGAGCAGTTCTTC

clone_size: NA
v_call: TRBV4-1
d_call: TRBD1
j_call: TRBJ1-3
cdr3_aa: CASSQTGTGSFGSGNTIYF
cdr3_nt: TGCGCCAGCAGCCAAACCGGGACAGGGTCTTTTGGCTCTGGAAACACCATATATTTT

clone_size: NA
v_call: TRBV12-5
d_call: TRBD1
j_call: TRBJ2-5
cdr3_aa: CASGSTGDRSYQETQYF
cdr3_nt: TGTGCTAGTGGTTCCACGGGGGACAGGTCGTACCAAGAGACCCAGTACTTC

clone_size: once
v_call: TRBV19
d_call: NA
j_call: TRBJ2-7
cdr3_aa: CASSIAGGAYEQYF
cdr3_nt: TGTGCCAGTAGTATTGCAGGCGGGGCGTACGAGCAGTACTTC

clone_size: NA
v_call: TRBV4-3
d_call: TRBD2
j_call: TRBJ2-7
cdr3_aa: CASSQEGPSGGPHEQYF
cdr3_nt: TGCGCCAGCAGCCAAGAGGGGCCTAGCGGGGGCCCCCACGAGCAGTACTTC

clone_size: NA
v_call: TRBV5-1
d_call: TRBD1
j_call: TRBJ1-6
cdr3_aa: CASSPRTGKDSPLHF
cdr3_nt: TGCGCCAGCAGCCCCAGGACAGGGAAAGATTCACCCCTCCACTTT

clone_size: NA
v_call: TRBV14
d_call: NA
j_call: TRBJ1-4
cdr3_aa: CASSQGSHTTNEKLFF
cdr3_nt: TGTGCCAGCAGCCAGGGGAGTCACACAACTAATGAAAAACTGTTTTTT

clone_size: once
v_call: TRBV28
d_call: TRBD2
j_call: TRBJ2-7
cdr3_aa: CASSTGGTYEQYF
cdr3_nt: TGTGCCAGCAGCACGGGGGGGACTTACGAGCAGTACTTC

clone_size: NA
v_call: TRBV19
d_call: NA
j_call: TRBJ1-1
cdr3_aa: CASTSNRVAEAFF
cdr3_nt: TGTGCCAGTACTTCCAACAGGGTCGCTGAAGCTTTCTTT

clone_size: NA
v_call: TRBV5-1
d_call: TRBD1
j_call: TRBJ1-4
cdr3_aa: CASSFGQGSEKLFF
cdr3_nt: TGCGCCAGCAGCTTCGGACAGGGGAGTGAAAAACTGTTTTTT

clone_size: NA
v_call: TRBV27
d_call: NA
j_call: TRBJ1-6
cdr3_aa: CASSLFKAGNSPLHF
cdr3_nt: TGTGCCAGCAGTTTATTTAAGGCGGGTAATTCACCCCTCCACTTT

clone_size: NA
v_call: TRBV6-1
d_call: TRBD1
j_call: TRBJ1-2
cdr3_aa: CASSERGRGGYTF
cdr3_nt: TGTGCCAGCAGTGAAAGGGGGCGAGGTGGCTACACCTTC

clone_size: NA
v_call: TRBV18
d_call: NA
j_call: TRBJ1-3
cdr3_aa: CASSPLDSGNTIYF
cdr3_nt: TGTGCCAGCTCGCCTCTAGACTCTGGAAACACCATATATTTT

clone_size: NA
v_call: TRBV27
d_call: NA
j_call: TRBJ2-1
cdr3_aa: CASSLGRGSYNEQFF
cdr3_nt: TGTGCCAGCAGTTTGGGCAGGGGATCCTACAATGAGCAGTTCTTC

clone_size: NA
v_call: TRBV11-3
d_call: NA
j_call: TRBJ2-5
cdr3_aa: CASSLRGGRETQYF
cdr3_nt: TGTGCCAGCAGCCTTAGAGGGGGTAGAGAGACCCAGTACTTC

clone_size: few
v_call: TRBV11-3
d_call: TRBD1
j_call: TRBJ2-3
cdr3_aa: CASSTTVDRGYTDTQYF
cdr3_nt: TGTGCCAGCAGCACCACTGTGGACAGGGGGTACACAGATACGCAGTATTTT

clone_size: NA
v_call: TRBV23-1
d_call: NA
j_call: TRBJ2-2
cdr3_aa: CASSRNNRANTGELFF
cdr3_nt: TGCGCCAGCAGTCGGAATAACAGGGCCAACACCGGGGAGCTGTTTTTT

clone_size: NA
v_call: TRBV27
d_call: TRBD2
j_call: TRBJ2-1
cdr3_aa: CASSLGTSGAQVVDEQFF
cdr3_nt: TGTGCCAGCAGTTTAGGGACTAGCGGAGCCCAAGTGGTGGATGAGCAGTTCTTC

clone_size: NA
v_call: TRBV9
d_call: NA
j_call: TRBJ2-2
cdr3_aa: CASSVVSSGELFF
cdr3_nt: TGTGCCAGCAGCGTTGTGAGCTCCGGGGAGCTGTTTTTT

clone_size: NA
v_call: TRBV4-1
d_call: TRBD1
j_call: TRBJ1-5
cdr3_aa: CASSGQEGDNQPQHF
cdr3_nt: TGCGCCAGCAGCGGACAGGAAGGGGACAATCAGCCCCAGCATTTT

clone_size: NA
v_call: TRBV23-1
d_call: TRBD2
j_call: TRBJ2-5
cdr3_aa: CASTCKREAIVFQETQYF
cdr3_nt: TGCGCCAGCACCTGTAAGCGGGAGGCTATTGTGTTCCAAGAGACCCAGTACTTC

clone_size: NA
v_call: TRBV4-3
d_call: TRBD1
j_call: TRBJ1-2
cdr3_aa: CASSQEQGRYGYTF
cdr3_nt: TGCGCCAGCAGCCAAGAACAGGGGCGCTATGGCTACACCTTC

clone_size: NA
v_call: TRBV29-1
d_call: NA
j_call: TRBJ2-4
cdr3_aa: CSVEGTALAKNIQYF
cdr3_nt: TGCAGCGTTGAAGGGACAGCCCTAGCCAAAAACATTCAGTACTTC